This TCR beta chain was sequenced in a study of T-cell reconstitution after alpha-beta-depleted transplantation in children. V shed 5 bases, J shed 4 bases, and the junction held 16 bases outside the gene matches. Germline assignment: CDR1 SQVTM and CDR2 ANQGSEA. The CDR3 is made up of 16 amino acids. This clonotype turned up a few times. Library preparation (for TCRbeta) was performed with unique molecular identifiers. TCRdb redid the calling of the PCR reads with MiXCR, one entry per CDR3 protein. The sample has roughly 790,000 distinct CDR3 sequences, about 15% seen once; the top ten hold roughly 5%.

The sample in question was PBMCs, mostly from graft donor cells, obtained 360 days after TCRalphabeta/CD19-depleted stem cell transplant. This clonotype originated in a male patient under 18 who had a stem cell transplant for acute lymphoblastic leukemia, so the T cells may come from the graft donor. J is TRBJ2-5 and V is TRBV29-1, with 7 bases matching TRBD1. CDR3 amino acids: CSVRSPTGVMLETQYF. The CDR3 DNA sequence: TGCAGCGTTAGGTCCCCTACAGGGGTGATGCTAGAGACCCAGTACTTC.